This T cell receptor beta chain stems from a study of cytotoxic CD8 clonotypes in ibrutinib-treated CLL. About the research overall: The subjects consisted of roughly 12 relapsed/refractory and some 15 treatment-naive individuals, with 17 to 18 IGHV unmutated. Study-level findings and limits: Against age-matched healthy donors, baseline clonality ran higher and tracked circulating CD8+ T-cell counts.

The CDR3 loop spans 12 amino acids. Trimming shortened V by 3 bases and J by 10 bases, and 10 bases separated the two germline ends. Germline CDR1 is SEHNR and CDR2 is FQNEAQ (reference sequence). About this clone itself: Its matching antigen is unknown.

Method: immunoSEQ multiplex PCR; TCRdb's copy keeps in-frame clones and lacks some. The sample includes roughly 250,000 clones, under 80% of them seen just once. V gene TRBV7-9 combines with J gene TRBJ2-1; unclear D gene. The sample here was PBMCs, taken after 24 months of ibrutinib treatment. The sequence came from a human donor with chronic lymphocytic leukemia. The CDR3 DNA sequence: TGTGCCAGCAGCTTCGGTAAGGCGGAGCAGTTCTTC. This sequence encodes CASSFGKAEQFF.